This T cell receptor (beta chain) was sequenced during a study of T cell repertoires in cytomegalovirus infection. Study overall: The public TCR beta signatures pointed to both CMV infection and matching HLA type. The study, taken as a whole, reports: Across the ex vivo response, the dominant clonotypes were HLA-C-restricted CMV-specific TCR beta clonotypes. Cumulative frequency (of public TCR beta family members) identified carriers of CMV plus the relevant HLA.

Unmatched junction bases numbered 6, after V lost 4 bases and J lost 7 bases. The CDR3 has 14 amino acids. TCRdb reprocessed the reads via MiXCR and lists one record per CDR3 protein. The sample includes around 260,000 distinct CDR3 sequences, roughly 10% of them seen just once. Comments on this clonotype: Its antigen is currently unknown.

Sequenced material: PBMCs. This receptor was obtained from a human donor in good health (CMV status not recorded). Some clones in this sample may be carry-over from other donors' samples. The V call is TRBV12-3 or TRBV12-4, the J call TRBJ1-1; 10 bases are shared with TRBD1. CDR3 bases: TGTGCCAGCAGTTGGGACAGGGGCCAAAGTGAAGCTTTCTTT. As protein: CASSWDRGQSEAFF.